Below are 16 T cell receptor beta chains sequenced from a single sample in a study of patients and donors after allogeneic stem cell transplantation. TCRdb reprocessed the RT-PCR reads with MiXCR, giving one entry per CDR3 protein. The table lists tens of thousands of distinct CDR3 sequences, approximately 5.2% of them singletons. Sequenced: blood, either unsorted or a sorted T cell fraction (not recorded which). These receptors came from a human donor who was either an allogeneic HSCT recipient or a stem cell or donor lymphocyte infusion donor (not recorded which). It is not recorded whose cells these are; they may come from a transplant donor.

This clonotype has just a few counts. The rearrangement joins TRBV20-1 to TRBJ2-3; 9 nucleotides align to TRBD2. This CDR3 has 16 amino acids. Germline V gene lookup returns CDR1 DFQATT and CDR2 SNEGSKA (reference sequence). V shed 2 bases, J shed 4 bases, and the junction held 10 bases outside the gene matches. This chain's CDR3 is CSARMSAGGPPDTQYF. The CDR3 DNA follows: TGCAGTGCTAGAATGTCGGCGGGGGGGCCCCCAGATACGCAGTATTTT.

Details on this clonotype: Since a much larger clone is just one base distant, this may be a read error. J is TRBJ2-3 and V is TRBV20-1; the match to TRBD2 covers 8 bases. Germline CDR1 and CDR2: DFQATT and SNEGSKA (reference sequence). CDR3 size: 15 residues. V lost 4 bases and J lost 2; bases outside the gene matches: 8. The CDR3 here is CSANPGGAVTDTQYF. Here the CDR3 DNA reads TGCAGTGCTAACCCGGGGGGGGCTGTCACAGATACGCAGTATTTT.

This clonotype was seen ten or more times. V usage is TRBV27 and J usage is TRBJ2-7, with 8 nucleotides matching TRBD2. The V gene's germline CDR1 is MNHEY and CDR2 SMNVEV (reference sequence). Trimming at V came to 5 bases and at J to 2 bases, leaving 8 bases not matched to a gene. The length of the CDR3 is 15 residues. The CDR3, as DNA: TGTGCCAGCAGTCCTTACAGCGGGAGCCCCTACGAGCAGTACTTC. As protein: CASSPYSGSPYEQYF.

This clonotype was counted many times. The V gene is TRBV10-3, the J gene TRBJ2-1; 8 bases agree with TRBD2. Unmatched junction bases numbered 11, after V lost 2 bases and J lost 5 bases. The length of the CDR3 is 17 residues. CDR1 and CDR2 from the germline V gene are ENHRY and SYGVKD. The chain's CDR3 is CAISETVAGSLDNEQFF. The CDR3, as DNA: TGTGCCATCAGTGAGACGGTAGCGGGGAGCTTGGACAATGAGCAGTTCTTC.

This clonotype was seen ten or more times. V and J are TRBV6-1 and TRBJ1-1, with TRBD1 matching over 10 bases. Germline V CDR1 and CDR2: MNHNS, SASEGT. The CDR3 consists of 13 residues. V gave up 11 bases and J gave up 5 bases; unmatched junction bases: 8. The CDR3 here is CAGRTGGDTEAFF. The CDR3 nucleotides read TGTGCCGGCCGGACAGGGGGAGATACTGAAGCTTTCTTT.

In its sample, this clonotype was seen many times. The rearrangement joins TRBV9 to TRBJ2-5; TRBD1 matches at 7 bases. The CDR3 runs to 15 residues. In germline, CDR1 is SGDLS, CDR2 YYNGEE. V dropped 0 bases and J dropped 5; count of bases not matched to a gene: 7. In DNA, the CDR3 is TGTGCCAGCAGCGTAGCAACAGGGGACGTGGAGACCCAGTACTTC. This sequence encodes CASSVATGDVETQYF.

This clonotype was seen many times. This rearrangement joins TRBV5-8 to TRBJ1-1; D is ambiguous. The CDR3 runs 13 residues. CDR1 is SGHTS and CDR2 is YDEGEE in the germline V gene. Trimming removed 2 bases from V and 0 bases from J, with 5 bases in between. DNA for the CDR3: TGTGCCAGCAGCTTTGAGATGAACACTGAAGCTTTCTTT. Amino acids: CASSFEMNTEAFF.

This clonotype was picked up a small number of times. The chain combines TRBV2 with TRBJ2-7; possible D gene TRBD2, 5 bases. Germline loops: CDR1 SNHLY, CDR2 FYNNEI. CDR3 size: 13 residues. Trimming took 8 bases from V and 6 from J, leaving 17 bases between them. Here the CDR3 reads CASYSYEGGEQYF. The CDR3 DNA sequence: TGTGCCAGCTATTCCTACGAGGGTGGCGAGCAGTACTTC.

This clonotype was observed many times. This chain uses TRBV5-6 with TRBJ1-2; D perhaps matches TRBD1 (5 bases). The germline gives CDR1 SGHDT, CDR2 YYEEEE. The CDR3 has 14 residues. Trimming pared 1 base from V and 8 bases from J, leaving 15 bases between. The CDR3 loop is CASSLRTRMGGYTF. CDR3 in DNA: TGTGCCAGCAGCTTGCGGACAAGGATGGGAGGCTACACCTTC.

In this sample, this clonotype turned up a few times. CDR3 in DNA: TGTGCCAGCGCGTCGGAGACCCAGTACTTC. Its protein is CASASETQYF. The chain links TRBV2 to TRBJ2-5, with no clear D. Germline V gene lookup returns CDR1 SNHLY and CDR2 FYNNEI. V dropped 8 bases and J dropped 5 bases, with 6 bases sitting between them. The CDR3 spans 10 residues.

This chain links TRBV5-6 with TRBJ1-3; D uncertain. This CDR3 is 12 amino acids long. The V gene's germline CDR1 is SGHDT and CDR2 YYEEEE. V was clipped by 3 bases and J by 7 bases, with 8 bases between them. CDR3 protein: CASSSTVNTIYF. As DNA, the CDR3 is TGTGCCAGCAGCTCTACAGTGAACACCATATATTTT. Full variable domain (missing parts from reference TRBV5-6 and TRBJ1-3): DAGVTQSPTHLIKTRGQQVTLRCSPKSGHDTVSWYQQALGQGPQFIFQYYEEEERQRGNFPDRFSGHQFPNYSSELNVNALLLGDSALYLCASSSTVNTIYFGEGSWLTVV.

Ten or more counts support this clonotype. One junction end does not reproduce the germline sequence, and a read error may be involved. The chain carries TRBV12-3 or TRBV12-4 and TRBJ1-2; the match to TRBD1 covers 7 bases. CDR3 length: 15 residues. CDR3 amino acids: CASSLLLGGRTGIAF. Here the CDR3 DNA reads TGTGCCAGCAGTTTACTACTAGGGGGCCGCACCGGGATAGCCTTC.

Many counts were recorded for this clonotype. V usage is TRBV7-9 and J usage is TRBJ1-4; tentatively, D is TRBD1 (6 bases). The CDR3 runs 17 residues. CDR1 and CDR2 (germline): SEHNR, FQNEAQ (reference sequence). V lost 5 bases and J lost 3, with 19 bases in between. CDR3 sequence (DNA): TGTGCCAGCAGCGGAGATCTTTCCGGGACACCTAATGAAAAACTGTTTTTT. Translation: CASSGDLSGTPNEKLFF.

V is TRBV27 and J is TRBJ1-1; 7 bases map to TRBD1. The CDR3 is made up of 14 amino acids. Looked up from germline, CDR1 is MNHEY and CDR2 is SMNVEV (reference sequence). The trim removed 0 bases at V and 6 bases at J, leaving 4 bases unmatched. The CDR3 protein is CASSLSGTAPEAFF. The CDR3 nucleotides are TGTGCCAGCAGTTTATCGGGGACAGCCCCTGAAGCTTTCTTT.

The J gene is TRBJ1-1, the V gene TRBV5-4; possible D gene TRBD1, 5 bases. Trimming cost V 5 bases and J 8 bases, with 13 bases left between them. The germline CDR1 and CDR2 sequences are SGHNT and YYREEE (reference sequence). CDR3 length: 12 amino acids. CDR3 sequence: CASSRGVLEAFF. The CDR3 region has the DNA TGTGCCAGCAGTCGGGGCGTCCTCGAAGCTTTCTTT.

This clonotype has a count of ten or more. The chain carries TRBV12-3 or TRBV12-4 and TRBJ2-3; TRBD2 agrees at 8 bases. The CDR3 consists of 16 residues. Trimming took 1 base from V and 0 from J; bases not matched to a gene: 3. This chain's CDR3 is CASSLGSGKSTDTQYF. CDR3 DNA: TGTGCCAGCAGTTTAGGTAGCGGGAAAAGCACAGATACGCAGTATTTT.